This TCR beta chain was found in a study of blood T cells in healthy people across ages. Then a second PCR, running about 6 to 12 cycles, was carried out with a sample-barcoded 5' primer and a J-beta primer mix. MiXCR, applied by TCRdb to the 5' RACE reads, yields one record per CDR3 protein. Among about a million distinct CDR3 sequences listed, more than 30% were seen once. The CDR3 contains 14 residues when both ends are counted. Looked up from germline, CDR1 is SGHAT and CDR2 is FQDESV (reference sequence). In this sample, this clonotype turned up a few times. The DNA is left out, because the CDR3 cannot be placed on it with certainty; the CDR3 is given as TCRdb lists it.

The TCR was taken from a man aged 18 to 30 in good health. Sequenced material: blood. The chain combines TRBV11-1 with TRBJ1-2; the table names TRBD1, a call not compared with the DNA. CDR3 residues: CASTLDTFGYGYTF.